This TCR beta chain was identified during a study of cytomegalovirus exposure and HLA in healthy donors. Study-level information: Early on, a data release was issued that held roughly 80 million unique TCRs from HLA-typed donors. Overall study findings and caveats: Analysis performed later found more than 15,000 TCR beta sequences associated with HLA alleles at 0.05 false discovery rate.

Germline V gene lookup returns CDR1 ENHRY and CDR2 SYGVKD. With V trimmed by 5 bases and J by 2 bases, 3 bases remained unmatched. This CDR3 spans 15 amino acids. This PCR relied on a set of 60 Vbeta primers and 13 Jbeta primers. Profiling relied on immunoSEQ multiplex PCR, and the TCRdb table lists in-frame clones only, not all of them. Of over 150,000 clones in the sample, 75% to 85% are singletons; the top ten hold roughly 0.65%. Points on this clone: Its target is unknown.

The source material was PBMCs. This receptor was identified in a boy younger than 18 in good health and CMV-seronegative. V gene TRBV10-3 combines with J gene TRBJ2-3, with 11 bases aligning to TRBD2. CDR3 residues: CAISRLAGLTDTQYF. CDR3 bases: TGTGCCATCAGTCGACTAGCGGGACTCACAGATACGCAGTATTTT.